The 22 T cell receptor beta chains in this list originate from one sample, sequenced in a study of early T cells in non-severe SARS-CoV-2 infection. One entry per CDR3 protein, called by TCRdb with MiXCR from the 5' RACE reads. This table holds tens of thousands of distinct CDR3 sequences, 6% to 7% found once. Source material: whole blood. The receptors here all came from an adult who was a healthcare worker with PCR-confirmed SARS-CoV-2 infection or an uninfected control (not recorded which).

This chain uses TRBV20-1 with TRBJ1-4, with 7 nucleotides matching TRBD1. The CDR3 loop spans 15 amino acids. Germline values: CDR1 DFQATT, CDR2 SNEGSKA (reference sequence). V trimming: 0 bases; J trimming: 5 bases; junction bases outside the gene matches: 6. The chain's CDR3 is CSARDRAGGNEKLFF. CDR3 DNA sequence: TGCAGTGCTAGAGATAGAGCAGGGGGAAATGAAAAACTGTTTTTT.

This clonotype occurred a few times. The chain joins TRBV20-1 to TRBJ1-1; possible D gene TRBD1, 6 bases. Trimming left V 6 bases short and J 4 bases short, with 18 bases between. CDR3 length: 14 residues. Germline CDR1 is DFQATT and CDR2 is SNEGSKA (reference sequence). The CDR3 spells CSAPRRARGTEAFF. The DNA of the CDR3 is TGCAGTGCCCCCCGTAGGGCCAGGGGCACTGAAGCTTTCTTT.

The CDR3 sequence: CASSMAKNIQYF. CDR3 DNA: TGTGCCAGCAGCATGGCCAAAAACATTCAGTACTTC. This rearrangement joins TRBV2 to TRBJ2-4; D remains unclear. This CDR3 has 12 amino acids. V was shortened by 6 bases and J by 1 base, with 4 bases between the two germline ends. Germline V gene lookup returns CDR1 SNHLY and CDR2 FYNNEI.

This clonotype turned up a few times. This chain uses TRBV11-2 with TRBJ1-1; TRBD1 aligns across 11 bases. This CDR3 spans 15 amino acids. Trimming removed 1 base from V and 3 bases from J; junction bases left unmatched: 1. Germline-derived CDR1 and CDR2 are SGHAT and FQNNGV. CDR3 sequence: CASSLVGQGDTEAFF. The CDR3 coding sequence is TGTGCCAGCAGCTTAGTGGGACAGGGGGACACTGAAGCTTTCTTT.

This clonotype was counted between two and nine times. The J gene is TRBJ2-4, the V gene TRBV12-3 or TRBV12-4; 9 bases match TRBD1. The CDR3 is made up of 14 amino acids. The V and J ends lost 5 bases and 4 bases, in that order; junction bases with no gene match: 3. CDR3 coding DNA: TGTGCCAGCAGTGCCGGGACAGGGAAAAACATTCAGTACTTC. This encodes CASSAGTGKNIQYF.

There are many counts of this clonotype. In DNA form, the CDR3 reads TGTGCCAGCTCATTCCTAGCGGGACACACAGATACGCAGTATTTT. Translated: CASSFLAGHTDTQYF. The rearrangement uses TRBV18 and TRBJ2-3, with 9 positions matching TRBD2. In germline, CDR1 is KGHSH, CDR2 LQKENI. This CDR3 spans 15 amino acids. With 5 bases clipped from V and 2 bases from J, the junction kept 5 bases outside the gene matches.

In this sample, this clonotype turned up many times. The J gene is TRBJ2-7, the V gene TRBV2, with D possibly matching TRBD1 (5 bases). Germline CDR1 SNHLY, CDR2 FYNNEI. With 7 bases removed from V and 6 bases from J, the gap between germline ends came to 13 bases. The CDR3 spans 12 residues. In DNA, the CDR3 is TGTGCCAGCAAACAGGCGGATTTCGAGCAGTACTTC. This sequence encodes CASKQADFEQYF.

This rearrangement joins TRBV11-3 to TRBJ2-1, with 10 bases aligning to TRBD1. The germline gives CDR1 SGHNT, CDR2 YENEEA. V was clipped by 0 bases and J by 0 bases; unmatched bases: 8. The CDR3 has 19 residues. CDR3 sequence: CASSLETGTGESSYNEQFF. CDR3 coding DNA: TGTGCCAGCAGCTTAGAAACCGGGACAGGGGAAAGCTCCTACAATGAGCAGTTCTTC.

This clonotype was recorded at least ten times. V is TRBV6-1 and J is TRBJ2-7; D gene uncertain. The CDR3 consists of 12 residues. The V and J ends lost 7 bases and 0 bases respectively, with 7 bases between them. CDR1 MNHNS and CDR2 SASEGT come from the germline V gene. The CDR3 region has the DNA TGTGCCAGCATCTACAGCTCCTACGAGCAGTACTTC. This translates into CASIYSSYEQYF.

This clonotype was seen at least ten times. This chain uses TRBV28 with TRBJ1-2; perhaps TRBD1 as D (5 bases). The CDR3 spans 21 residues. The V end was cut by 7 bases, the J end by 5 bases, with 38 bases between. Germline-derived CDR1 and CDR2 are MDHEN and SYDVKM. This chain's CDR3 is CASNPSSIPYHNTGTIYGYTF. The DNA of the CDR3 is TGTGCCAGCAACCCCTCTTCAATTCCTTACCACAATACCGGGACCATATATGGCTACACCTTC.

The chain employs TRBV29-1 and TRBJ2-3; D uncertain. Trimming stripped 3 bases from V and 6 bases from J, with 13 bases between. The length of the CDR3 is 13 residues. Germline lookup yields CDR1 SQVTM and CDR2 ANQGSEA. CDR3: CSVDRYEGDTQYF. The CDR3 DNA follows: TGCAGCGTTGACAGATACGAAGGGGATACGCAGTATTTT.

V gene TRBV29-1 combines with J gene TRBJ2-1, with 9 bases lining up with TRBD2. CDR1 and CDR2 (germline): SQVTM, ANQGSEA. The CDR3 has 17 amino acids. After removal of 3 bases from V and 6 bases from J, the junction contained 15 bases not matched to a gene. CDR3 bases: TGCAGCGTTGAGTTTATTGCGGGGGGGCTGTTCGGCAATGAGCAGTTCTTC. Translation gives CSVEFIAGGLFGNEQFF.

The chain uses TRBV6-6 and TRBJ2-7, with 7 positions matching TRBD1. V trimming: 4 bases; J trimming: 4 bases; junction bases outside the gene matches: 1. CDR1 MNHNY and CDR2 SVGAGI come from the germline V gene (reference sequence). The CDR3 runs to 12 residues. The CDR3 loop is CASSSGGYEQYF. The CDR3 DNA reads TGTGCCAGCAGTTCAGGGGGTTACGAGCAGTACTTC.

This clonotype was recorded many times. The chain joins TRBV27 to TRBJ1-6; D is undetermined. V was pared by 5 bases and J by 5 bases, with 13 bases between. Germline CDR1 reads MNHEY; CDR2 reads SMNVEV (reference sequence). The CDR3 has 15 residues. CDR3 sequence: CASSVTSGNNSPLHF. The CDR3 DNA reads TGTGCCAGCAGTGTAACGTCAGGAAATAATTCACCCCTCCACTTT.

This clonotype was recorded at least ten times. The genes are TRBV7-2 and TRBJ2-7; unclear D gene. The CDR3 has 15 residues. V gave up 2 bases and J gave up 6 bases, with 17 bases separating them. Germline V gene sequence: CDR1 SGHTA, CDR2 FQGNSA. The CDR3, as DNA: TGTGCCAGCAGCTTATTTTCTATATTGTCCCCCGAGCAGTACTTC. Protein: CASSLFSILSPEQYF.

There are many counts of this clonotype. J is TRBJ2-3 and V is TRBV10-3; D ambiguous. Trimming left V 7 bases short and J 0 bases short, with 11 bases between. Germline values: CDR1 ENHRY, CDR2 SYGVKD. There are 14 residues in the CDR3. The CDR3 region is CAIMSADSTDTQYF. The CDR3 nucleotides are TGTGCCATCATGTCGGCCGATAGCACAGATACGCAGTATTTT.

Many counts were recorded for this clonotype. The rearrangement joins TRBV27 to TRBJ2-1, with 9 bases aligning to TRBD2. There are 14 residues in the CDR3. V lost 6 bases and J lost 3; bases outside the gene matches: 3. Germline lookup yields CDR1 MNHEY and CDR2 SMNVEV (reference sequence). CDR3 amino acids: CASRVAGVYNEQFF. CDR3 DNA: TGTGCCAGCAGAGTAGCGGGGGTCTACAATGAGCAGTTCTTC.

This clonotype was observed at least ten times. The chain recombines TRBV20-1 with TRBJ2-1; 10 nucleotides align to TRBD2. The CDR3 is made up of 13 amino acids. Germline V lookup: CDR1 DFQATT, CDR2 SNEGSKA (reference sequence). V shed 7 bases and J 3 bases; nucleotides not matched to a gene: 3. The DNA of the CDR3 is TGCAGTGTAAAGCGGGGGGGCTACAATGAGCAGTTCTTC. Residues: CSVKRGGYNEQFF.

This chain uses TRBV4-1 with TRBJ1-2; a weak D match, TRBD1 (6 bases). Germline CDR1 MGHRA, CDR2 YSYEKL. This CDR3 region has 14 residues. Trimming took 0 bases from V and 8 from J, leaving 13 bases between them. CDR3 sequence (DNA): TGCGCCAGCAGCCAAGATACCCCAGGGGTCGGCTACACCTTC. Translated: CASSQDTPGVGYTF.

The V gene is TRBV7-9, the J gene TRBJ1-1, with a tentative D call TRBD1 (5 bases). The CDR3 loop spans 12 amino acids. CDR1 and CDR2 from the germline V gene are SEHNR and FQNEAQ (reference sequence). Trimming cost V 5 bases and J 6 bases, with 10 bases left between them. Written as DNA, the CDR3 is TGTGCCAGCAGCCCCGGGGGGGCTGAAGCTTTCTTT. Translation gives CASSPGGAEAFF.

CDR3 nucleotide sequence: TGTGCCAGCAGCCAAGATCCCCTCGGGGAGCTGTTTTTT. Its translation is CASSQDPLGELFF. The V and J genes are TRBV14 and TRBJ2-2; no clear D gene. CDR1 is SGHDN, CDR2 FVKESK, per germline. CDR3 length: 13 amino acids. The V end was cut by 0 bases, the J end by 7 bases, with 6 bases between.

This clonotype has at least ten counts. The J gene is TRBJ2-3, the V gene TRBV14; D may correspond to TRBD1 or TRBD2 (6 bases each). CDR3 length: 18 residues. Germline assignment: CDR1 SGHDN and CDR2 FVKESK. Between the trimmed V and J ends, which lost 0 bases and 0 bases, there was a span of 16 bases. CDR3 sequence (DNA): TGTGCCAGCAGCCAAGACGAGGAAGGGGGGCCTAGCACAGATACGCAGTATTTT. Protein product: CASSQDEEGGPSTDTQYF.